This T cell receptor beta chain was sequenced in a study of T-cell reconstitution after alpha-beta-depleted transplantation in children. The junction had 12 bases not matched to a gene; V was cut back by 5 bases and J by 6 bases. The length of the CDR3 is 15 residues. Germline CDR1 reads SGHRS; CDR2 reads YFSETQ. This clonotype was seen a few times. Unique molecular identifiers featured in how the TCRbeta library was prepared. Each CDR3 protein gets one entry after TCRdb re-called the PCR reads with MiXCR. The data contain 600,000 to 700,000 distinct CDR3 sequences, about 12% of them singletons. The receptor comes from a girl aged 2 to 9 with congenital amegakaryocytic thrombocytopenia, due to receive a stem cell transplant. This chain joins TRBV5-1 and TRBJ2-3; TRBD1 matches 7 bases. The sample was PBMCs, taken before TCRalphabeta/CD19-depleted stem cell transplant. The DNA of the CDR3 is TGCGCCAGCAGGAGACAGGGACCCGTCGACGATACGCAGTATTTT. Protein sequence: CASRRQGPVDDTQYF.